The 5 T cell receptor beta chains reported below all come from one sample, sequenced in a study of tissue T cells after allogeneic stem cell transplantation. TCRdb's copy holds only in-frame clones and misses some; the assay was immunoSEQ multiplex PCR. The repertoire holds roughly 8,900 clones, with roughly two thirds as singletons. This material consisted of tissue from the ileum, taken at autopsy. These receptors were collected from a woman aged 18 to 55 with breast cancer.

The chain uses TRBV19 and TRBJ2-7, with D possibly being TRBD1 (6 bases). Germline V gives CDR1 LNHDA, CDR2 SQIVND (reference sequence). There are 15 residues in the CDR3. The V and J ends lost 3 bases and 0 bases respectively, with 12 bases between them. CDR3 bases: TGTGCCAGTAGTATTTGGCCAGGGGACTCCTACGAGCAGTACTTC. Its protein is CASSIWPGDSYEQYF.

This chain joins TRBV6-2 or TRBV6-3 and TRBJ1-5; D gene unclear. Germline V gene lookup returns CDR1 MNHEY and CDR2 SVGEGT. The CDR3 contains 14 residues. V lost 2 bases and J 3 bases, leaving 8 bases between the germline ends. In DNA, the CDR3 is TGTGCCAGCAGTTACGCGGGAGACAATCAGCCCCAGCATTTT. This sequence encodes CASSYAGDNQPQHF.

This clone has just one count. The V call is TRBV5-1, the J call TRBJ1-4; no clear D gene. Germline V CDR1 and CDR2: SGHRS, YFSETQ. The V end lost 0 bases, the J end lost 5 bases, and 8 bases lay between the germline ends. The CDR3 totals 14 residues. In nucleotides, the CDR3 is TGCGCCAGCAGCTTGGAGGCGGGAAATGAAAAACTGTTTTTT. This gives the protein CASSLEAGNEKLFF.

The chain employs TRBV28 and TRBJ2-7, with TRBD1 matching 9 bases. V gave up 11 bases and J gave up 5 bases; unmatched junction bases: 7. Per the germline V gene, CDR1 is MDHEN and CDR2 is SYDVKM. This CDR3 has 12 amino acids. CDR3 loop: CAGGQGGHEQYF. The CDR3 bases are TGTGCCGGGGGACAGGGTGGGCACGAGCAGTACTTC. The full variable domain, in which reference TRBV28 and TRBJ2-7 provide the parts outside the CDR3, is DVKVTQSSRYLVKRTGEKVFLECVQDMDHENMFWYRQDPGLGLRLIYFSYDVKMKEKGDIPEGYSVSREKKERFSLILESASTNQTSMYLCAGGQGGHEQYFGPGTRLTVT.

V gene TRBV29-1 combines with J gene TRBJ1-2, with 8 nucleotides matching TRBD1. The CDR3 sequence is 12 residues long. Per the germline V gene, CDR1 is SQVTM and CDR2 is ANQGSEA. V lost 6 bases and J lost 6; bases outside the gene matches: 6. CDR3 DNA: TGCAGCGTAGTAAGGACAGGGCATGGCTACACCTTC. Translated: CSVVRTGHGYTF.